There are a few counts of the clone carrying this T cell receptor (beta chain). Its target is not known. Full-length variable regions came from constant-region reverse primers plus semi-nested Nested Universal Primer A PCR. TCRdb re-called the 5' RACE reads with MiXCR, one entry per CDR3 protein. The table includes 50,000 to 65,000 distinct CDR3 sequences, around 21% detected once. Tregs were sorted as CD4+CD25+CD127-/low cells. This CDR3 has 14 amino acids. Germline CDR1 reads MNHNS; CDR2 reads SASEGT. Trimming took 7 bases from V and 5 from J, leaving 15 bases between them. General study results and limits: Tumor Treg TCRs overlapped most with tumor naive CD4+ cells. Larger-cohort validation covered only one TCR beta V-J rearrangement.

The chain employs TRBV6-1 and TRBJ2-1; D gene ambiguous. This receptor was taken from a female donor with breast cancer. Sequences were obtained from tumor-infiltrating Tregs sorted from the breast tumor. CDR3 coding DNA: TGTGCCAGCACCGAAAGTCTGGTAAACAATGAGCAGTTCTTC. It codes for CASTESLVNNEQFF.